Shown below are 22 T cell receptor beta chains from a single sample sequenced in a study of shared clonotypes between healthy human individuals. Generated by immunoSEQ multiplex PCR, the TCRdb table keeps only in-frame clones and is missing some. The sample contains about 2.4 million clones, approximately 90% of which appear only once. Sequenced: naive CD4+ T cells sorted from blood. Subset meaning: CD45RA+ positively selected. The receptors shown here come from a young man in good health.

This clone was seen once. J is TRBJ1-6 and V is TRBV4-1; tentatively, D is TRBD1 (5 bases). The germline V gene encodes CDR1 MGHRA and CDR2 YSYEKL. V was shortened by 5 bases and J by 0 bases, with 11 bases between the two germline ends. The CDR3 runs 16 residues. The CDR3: CASSSTGGSYNSPLHF. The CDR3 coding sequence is TGCGCCAGCAGCTCAACCGGGGGCTCCTATAATTCACCCCTCCACTTT.

CDR3 amino acids: CAWSNVLYNEQFF. The CDR3 region has the DNA TGTGCCTGGAGTAATGTCCTCTACAATGAGCAGTTCTTC. This chain links TRBV30 with TRBJ2-1; unclear D gene. With 2 bases removed from V and 3 bases from J, the gap between germline ends came to 8 bases. The CDR3 contains 13 residues. Germline lookup yields CDR1 GTSNPN and CDR2 SVGIG (reference sequence).

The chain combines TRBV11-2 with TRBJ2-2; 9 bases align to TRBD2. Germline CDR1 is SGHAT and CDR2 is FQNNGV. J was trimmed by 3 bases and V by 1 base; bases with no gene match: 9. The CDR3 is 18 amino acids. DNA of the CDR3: TGTGCCAGCAGCTTAGGAACGCGCGGGGGGGCCGACACCGGGGAGCTGTTTTTT. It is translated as CASSLGTRGGADTGELFF.

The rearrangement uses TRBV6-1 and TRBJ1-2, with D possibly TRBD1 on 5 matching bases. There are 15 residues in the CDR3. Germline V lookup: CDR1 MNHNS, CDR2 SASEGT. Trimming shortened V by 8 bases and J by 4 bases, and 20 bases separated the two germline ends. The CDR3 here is CASAPVEGASYGYTF. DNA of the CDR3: TGTGCCAGCGCCCCAGTGGAAGGGGCGAGCTATGGCTACACCTTC.

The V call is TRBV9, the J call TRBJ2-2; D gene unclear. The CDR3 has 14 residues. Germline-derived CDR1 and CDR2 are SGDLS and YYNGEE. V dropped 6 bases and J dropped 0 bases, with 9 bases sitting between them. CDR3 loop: CASTTNPNTGELFF. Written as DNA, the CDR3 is TGTGCCAGCACCACCAACCCGAACACCGGGGAGCTGTTTTTT.

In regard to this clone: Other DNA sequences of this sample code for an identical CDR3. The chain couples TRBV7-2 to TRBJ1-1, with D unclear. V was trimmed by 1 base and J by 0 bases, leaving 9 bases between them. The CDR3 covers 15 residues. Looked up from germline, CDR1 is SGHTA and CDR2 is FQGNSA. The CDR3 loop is CASSLVGRMNTEAFF. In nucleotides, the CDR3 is TGTGCCAGCAGCTTAGTCGGCAGGATGAACACTGAAGCTTTCTTT. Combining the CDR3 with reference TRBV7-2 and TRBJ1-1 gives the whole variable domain GAGVSQSPSNKVTEKGKDVELRCDPISGHTALYWYRQSLGQGLEFLIYFQGNSAPDKSGLPSDRFSAERTGGSVSTLTIQRTQQEDSAVYLCASSLVGRMNTEAFFGQGTRLTVV.

CDR3 DNA sequence: TGTGCCAGCAGTGATTGGGGCCCGTCGGGAGGGCCCTACAATGAGCAGTTCTTC. Its protein is CASSDWGPSGGPYNEQFF. The chain carries TRBV2 and TRBJ2-1; 8 nucleotides match TRBD2. J gave up 2 bases and V 3 bases, and 12 bases lay outside the gene matches. CDR1 and CDR2 (germline): SNHLY, FYNNEI. The length of the CDR3 is 18 residues.

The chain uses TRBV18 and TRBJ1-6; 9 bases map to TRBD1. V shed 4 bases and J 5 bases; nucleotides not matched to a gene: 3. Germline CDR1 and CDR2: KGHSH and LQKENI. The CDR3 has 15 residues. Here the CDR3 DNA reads TGTGCCAGCTCACGCGGGACAGGGAATAATTCACCCCTCCACTTT. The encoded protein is CASSRGTGNNSPLHF.

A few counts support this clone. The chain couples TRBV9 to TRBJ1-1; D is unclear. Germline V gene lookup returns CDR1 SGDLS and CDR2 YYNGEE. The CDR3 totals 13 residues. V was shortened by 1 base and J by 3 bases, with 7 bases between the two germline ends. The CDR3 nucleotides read TGTGCCAGCAGCGTAAACCCCGACACTGAAGCTTTCTTT. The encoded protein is CASSVNPDTEAFF.

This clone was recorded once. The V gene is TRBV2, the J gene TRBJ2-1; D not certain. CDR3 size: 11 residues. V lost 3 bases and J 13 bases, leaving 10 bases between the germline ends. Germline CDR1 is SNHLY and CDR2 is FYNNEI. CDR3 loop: CASSDIVHQFF. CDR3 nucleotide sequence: TGTGCCAGCAGTGACATAGTGCACCAGTTCTTC.

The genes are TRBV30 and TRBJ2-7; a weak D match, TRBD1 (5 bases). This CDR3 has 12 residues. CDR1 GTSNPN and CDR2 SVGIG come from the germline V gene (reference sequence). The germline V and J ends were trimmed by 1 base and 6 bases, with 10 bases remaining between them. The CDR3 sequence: CAWSGREIEQYF. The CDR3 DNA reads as TGTGCCTGGAGTGGCAGGGAAATCGAGCAGTACTTC.

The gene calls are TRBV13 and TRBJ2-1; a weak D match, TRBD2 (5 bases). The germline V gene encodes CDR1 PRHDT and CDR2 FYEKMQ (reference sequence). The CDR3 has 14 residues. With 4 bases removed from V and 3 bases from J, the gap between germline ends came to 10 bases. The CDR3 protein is CASSSSDFYNEQFF. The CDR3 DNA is TGTGCCAGCAGCTCATCGGACTTCTACAATGAGCAGTTCTTC.

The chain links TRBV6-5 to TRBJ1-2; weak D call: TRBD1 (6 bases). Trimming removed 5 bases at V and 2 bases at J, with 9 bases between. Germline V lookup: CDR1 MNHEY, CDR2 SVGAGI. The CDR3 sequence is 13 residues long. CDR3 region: CASSAGVNYGYTF. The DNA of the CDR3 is TGTGCCAGCAGTGCAGGGGTGAACTATGGCTACACCTTC.

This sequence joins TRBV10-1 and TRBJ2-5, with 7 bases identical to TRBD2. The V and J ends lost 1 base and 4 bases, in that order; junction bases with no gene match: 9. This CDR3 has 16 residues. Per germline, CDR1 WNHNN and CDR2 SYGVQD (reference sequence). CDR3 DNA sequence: TGCGCCAGCAGTGAGTTGCGAGCGGGGCTTAGAGAGACCCAGTACTTC. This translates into CASSELRAGLRETQYF.

The CDR3 nucleotides read TGCGCCAGCAGCTCGTCACAGGGAATCTATGGCTACACCTTC. This sequence encodes CASSSSQGIYGYTF. This chain uses TRBV5-1 with TRBJ1-2; D is perhaps TRBD1 (6 bases). Trimming cost V 3 bases and J 4 bases, with 13 bases left between them. CDR3 length: 14 residues. Per germline, CDR1 SGHRS and CDR2 YFSETQ. Full variable domain (outside the CDR3, taken from reference TRBV5-1 and TRBJ1-2): KAGVTQTPRYLIKTRGQQVTLSCSPISGHRSVSWYQQTPGQGLQFLFEYFSETQRNKGNFPGRFSGRQFSNSRSEMNVSTLELGDSALYLCASSSSQGIYGYTFGSGTRLTVV.

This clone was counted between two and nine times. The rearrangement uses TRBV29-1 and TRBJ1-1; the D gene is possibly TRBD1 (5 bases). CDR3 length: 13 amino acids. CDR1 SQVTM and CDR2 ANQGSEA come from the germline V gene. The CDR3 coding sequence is TGCAGTTTCCAGACAGCCATGAACACTGAAGCTTTCTTT. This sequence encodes CSFQTAMNTEAFF.

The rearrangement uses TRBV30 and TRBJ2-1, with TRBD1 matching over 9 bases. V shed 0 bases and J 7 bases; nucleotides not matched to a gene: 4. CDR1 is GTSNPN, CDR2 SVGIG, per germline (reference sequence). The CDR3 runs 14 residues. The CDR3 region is CAWSVGQGMNEQFF. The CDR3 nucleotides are TGTGCCTGGAGTGTTGGACAGGGGATGAATGAGCAGTTCTTC.

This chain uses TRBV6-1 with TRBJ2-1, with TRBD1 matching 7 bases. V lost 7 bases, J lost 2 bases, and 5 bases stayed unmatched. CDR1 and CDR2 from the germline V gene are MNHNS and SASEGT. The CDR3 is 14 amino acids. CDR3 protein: CASTLTGAYNEQFF. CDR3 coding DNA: TGTGCCAGCACGTTAACAGGGGCCTACAATGAGCAGTTCTTC.

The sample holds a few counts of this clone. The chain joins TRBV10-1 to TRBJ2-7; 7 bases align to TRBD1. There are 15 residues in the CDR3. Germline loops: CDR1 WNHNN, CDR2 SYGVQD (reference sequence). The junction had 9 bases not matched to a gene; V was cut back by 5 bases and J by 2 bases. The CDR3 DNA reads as TGCGCCAGCAGTTCAGGGGGAATACCTCCCTACGAGCAGTACTTC. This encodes CASSSGGIPPYEQYF.

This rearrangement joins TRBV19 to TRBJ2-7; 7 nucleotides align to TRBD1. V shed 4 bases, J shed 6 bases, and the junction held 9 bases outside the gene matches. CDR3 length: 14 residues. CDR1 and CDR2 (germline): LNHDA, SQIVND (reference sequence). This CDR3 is CASSTLRTGSEQYF. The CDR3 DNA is TGTGCCAGTAGTACCCTTCGGACAGGATCCGAGCAGTACTTC. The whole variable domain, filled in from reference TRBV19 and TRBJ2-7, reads DGGITQSPKYLFRKEGQNVTLSCEQNLNHDAMYWYRQDPGQGLRLIYYSQIVNDFQKGDIAEGYSVSREKKESFPLTVTSAQKNPTAFYLCASSTLRTGSEQYFGPGTRLTVT.

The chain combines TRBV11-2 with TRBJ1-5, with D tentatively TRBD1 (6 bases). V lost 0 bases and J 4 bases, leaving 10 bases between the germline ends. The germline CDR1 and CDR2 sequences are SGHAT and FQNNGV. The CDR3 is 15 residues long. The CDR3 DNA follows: TGTGCCAGCAGCTTAGAAGGGGGACCGAATCAGCCCCAGCATTTT. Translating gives CASSLEGGPNQPQHF.

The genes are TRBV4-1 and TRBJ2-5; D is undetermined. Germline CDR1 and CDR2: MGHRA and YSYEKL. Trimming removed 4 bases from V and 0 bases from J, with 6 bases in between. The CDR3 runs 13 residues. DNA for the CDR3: TGCGCCAGCAGCCGGTTTAACCAAGAGACCCAGTACTTC. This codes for CASSRFNQETQYF.